This TCR beta chain is from a study of T cell changes during pregnancy in multiple sclerosis. CDR1 and CDR2 (germline): MGHRA, YSYEKL. The V gene lost 0 bases and the J gene lost 1 base, with 15 bases spanning the gap. The CDR3 spans 18 residues. Libraries were prepared by immunoSEQ multiplex PCR; TCRdb keeps only in-frame clonotypes and omits some of them. The sample holds tens of thousands of clones, about 91% seen once. Here the sequenced sample was CD8+ T cells from peripheral blood mononuclear cells, taken in the third trimester of pregnancy. This receptor was taken from a female donor with multiple sclerosis, enrolled in a pregnancy study. This chain connects TRBV4-1 to TRBJ2-2; possible D gene TRBD1, 5 bases. CDR3 amino acids: CASSQEGARTRNTGELFF. In nucleotides, the CDR3 is TGCGCCAGCAGCCAAGAAGGGGCCAGGACGAGGAACACCGGGGAGCTGTTTTTT.